This TCR beta chain was captured in a study of post-analysis software for immune sequencing data. The wider study: Disease trajectories encompassed relapsing-remitting, secondary progressive and progressive-relapsing multiple sclerosis.

Regarding the study as a whole: TRBV5-6, TRBV5-1 and TRBV20-1 belonged to a set of roughly 5 TRBV segments that were more frequent in patients than controls.

This clonotype was recorded many times. Its target is not known. Unique molecular identifiers were built into the TCR beta cDNA libraries. Input of roughly 0.85 to 11 million T cells yielded 500,000 to 650,000 cDNA molecules. MiXCR, run by TCRdb on the PCR reads, gives a single entry per CDR3 protein. The sample yields 820,000 or so distinct CDR3 sequences, approximately 53% seen once. The CDR3 contains 12 residues. V was pared by 1 base and J by 9 bases, with 10 bases between. Germline-derived CDR1 and CDR2 are SQVTM and ANQGSEA. The source is a girl aged 10 to 17 with multiple sclerosis. The chain recombines TRBV29-1 with TRBJ2-4; tentatively, D is TRBD1 (7 bases). The sample was blood. The CDR3 loop is CSVEVQGGIQYF. Written as DNA, the CDR3 is TGCAGCGTTGAAGTGCAGGGGGGCATTCAGTACTTC.